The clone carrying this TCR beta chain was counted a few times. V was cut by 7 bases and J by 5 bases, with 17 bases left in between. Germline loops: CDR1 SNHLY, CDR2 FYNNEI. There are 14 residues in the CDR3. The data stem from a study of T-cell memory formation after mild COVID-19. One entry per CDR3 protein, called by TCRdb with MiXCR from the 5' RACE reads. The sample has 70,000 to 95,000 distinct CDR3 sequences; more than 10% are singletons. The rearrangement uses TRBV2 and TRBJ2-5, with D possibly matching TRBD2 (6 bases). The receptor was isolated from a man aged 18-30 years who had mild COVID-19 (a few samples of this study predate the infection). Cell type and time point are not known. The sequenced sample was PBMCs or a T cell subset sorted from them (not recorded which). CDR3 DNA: TGTGCCAGCACTCAGCCCCAGGAGGGGGAGACCCAGTACTTC. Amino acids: CASTQPQEGETQYF.